This T cell receptor beta chain was captured by sequencing in a study of blood T cell repertoires in COVID-19 (dated by TCRdb to between 2020 and 2021). A note on the overall study: Collaborator samples came from the United States, Italy and Spain and covered acute and convalescent phases of COVID-19. The samples were drawn from two sources: the first 160 participants of the ongoing ImmuneRACE study, and fewer than 1,500 subjects contributed by 6 global collaborators. The sample metadata nearly always contained a de-identified subject ID, COVID-19 status, age in years and sex. Subjects who had been exposed to COVID-19, were actively infected with it, or had recovered from it provided the deeply sampled blood TCRbeta repertoires that made up the dataset. Where available, HLA class I and class II types were obtained from metadata supplied by the sample provider rather than from assay-based typing. The material from the prospective study consisted of cDNA or gDNA derived from T cells, B-cell-depleted T cells, or PBMCs. The repertoires were released in a freely available public database intended as a resource for research on the immune response to SARS-CoV-2.

General conclusions and limits of the study: How much clinical and demographic metadata was included differed by source and by participant, and the metadata was provided uncurated.

At one collaborating source in Seattle, patients were enrolled during active infection and were followed longitudinally through the course of disease. Each collaborating institution followed its own protocols to collect whole blood in K2EDTA tubes. For TCRbeta analysis, collaborators shipped samples as frozen whole blood, isolated PBMCs, or DNA extracted from either of those sample types. The sample holds many counts of this clone. The target of this receptor is not known. No per-base quality is available; no much larger clone lies one base away. The CDR3 numbers 17 residues from cysteine through phenylalanine. Only CDR3 DNA is held: 51 bases, read in frame from base 1. V lost 5 bases and J lost 0 bases, and the count of bases not matched to a germline gene is 10. Reading the germline V gene (reference sequence) gives CDR1 MNHNY and CDR2 SVGAGI. The immunoSEQ Assay, a bias-controlled multiplex PCR, was used to amplify TCRbeta CDR3 regions from genomic DNA. Regarding the original processing steps: Nucleated cell counts per sample were estimated from amplification of reference gene primers within the assay. To quantify the absolute abundance of each unique TCRbeta CDR3 rearrangement, sequence reads were collapsed and filtered. For each sample, productive Simpson clonality was calculated as the square root of Simpson's diversity index across productive rearrangements. TCRdb obtained this table from immuneACCESS and retained in-frame rearrangements with V and J assigned. These tables miss some clones; where compared with another copy, unresolved V genes account for less than half of the shortfall, and the remainder is unexplained. That table is the source of V, J and clone size, and D and trimming were worked out from the DNA. Across this sample there are some 140,000 clones, with roughly 80% seen only once. Roughly 5.1% of the sample is taken by the ten largest.

This receptor chain uses TRBV6-6 and TRBJ1-3, and 7 bases in between align with TRBD1. This clonotype was sampled from an older woman with COVID-19, enrolled during active disease. Sequencing used peripheral blood. The CDR3 is CASSQRTRGNSGNTIYF. Read as DNA, the sequence is TGTGCCAGCAGTCAACGAACCAGGGGGAACTCTGGAAACACCATATATTTT.